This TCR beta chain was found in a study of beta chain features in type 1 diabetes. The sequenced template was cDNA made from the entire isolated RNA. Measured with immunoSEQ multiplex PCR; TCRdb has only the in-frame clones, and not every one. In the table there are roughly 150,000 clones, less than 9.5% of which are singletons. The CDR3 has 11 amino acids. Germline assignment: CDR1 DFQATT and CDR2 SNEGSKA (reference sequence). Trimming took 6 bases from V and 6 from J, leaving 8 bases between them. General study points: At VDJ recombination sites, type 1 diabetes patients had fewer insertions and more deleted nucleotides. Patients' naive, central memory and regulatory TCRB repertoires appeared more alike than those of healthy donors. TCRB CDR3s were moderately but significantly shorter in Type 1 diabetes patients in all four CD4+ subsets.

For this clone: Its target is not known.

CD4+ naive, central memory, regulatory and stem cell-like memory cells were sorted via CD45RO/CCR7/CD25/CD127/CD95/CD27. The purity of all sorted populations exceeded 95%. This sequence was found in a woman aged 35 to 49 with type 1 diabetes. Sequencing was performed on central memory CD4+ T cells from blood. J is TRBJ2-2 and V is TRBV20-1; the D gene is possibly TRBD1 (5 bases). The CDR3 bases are TGCAGTGCCCAGGGTCCCGGGGAGCTGTTTTTT. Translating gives CSAQGPGELFF.